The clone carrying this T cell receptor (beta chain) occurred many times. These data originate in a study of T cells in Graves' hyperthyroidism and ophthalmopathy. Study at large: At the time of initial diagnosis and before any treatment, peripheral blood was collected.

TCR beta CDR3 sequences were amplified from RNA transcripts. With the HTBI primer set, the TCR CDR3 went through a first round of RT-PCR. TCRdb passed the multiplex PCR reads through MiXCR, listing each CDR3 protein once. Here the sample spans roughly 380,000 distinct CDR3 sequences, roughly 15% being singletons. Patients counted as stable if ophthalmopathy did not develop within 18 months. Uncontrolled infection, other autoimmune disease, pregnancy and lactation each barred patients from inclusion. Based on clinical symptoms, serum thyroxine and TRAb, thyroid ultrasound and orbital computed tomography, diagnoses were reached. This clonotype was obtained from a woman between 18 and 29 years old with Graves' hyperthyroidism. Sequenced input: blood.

For the CDR3, the DNA is TGTGCCAGCAGCGAGGGGCCCCAAGAGACCCAGTACTTC. Protein product: CASSEGPQETQYF. This chain uses TRBV6-1 with TRBJ2-5; D may match TRBD1 or TRBD2 (5 bases each). Per germline, CDR1 MNHNS and CDR2 SASEGT. CDR3 length: 13 residues. V was trimmed by 6 bases and J by 1 base, leaving 9 bases between them.